The T cell receptor (beta chain) described here comes from a study of cytomegalovirus exposure and HLA in healthy donors. Sequenced by immunoSEQ multiplex PCR; TCRdb stores in-frame clones only, minus some. The table shows fewer than 350,000 clones, with 88% occurring only once. Study-level results: Many donors carried some public TCRs, although rarity characterized most TCR sequences.

Details on this clone: Its antigen is unidentified.

Trimming cost V 2 bases and J 15 bases, with 17 bases left between them. The CDR3 sequence is 13 residues long. CDR1 is SGHDN and CDR2 is FVKESK in the germline V gene. Sequencing was done on a sample of PBMCs. The chain uses TRBV14 and TRBJ2-1, with TRBD2 as a possible D gene (5 bases). This clonotype was obtained from a woman aged 18-29 years in good health and CMV-seronegative. The chain's CDR3 is CASSQFGVPSGFF. CDR3 coding DNA: TGTGCCAGCAGCCAATTCGGGGTCCCCTCTGGGTTCTTC.